Detailed here is one TCR beta chain. Its target is unknown. The donors were healthy bone marrow donors. The entry originates in a study of cytomegalovirus exposure and HLA in healthy donors. Findings and caveats of the study: In a later analysis, V- and J-gene trimming of beta chains associated with a DCLRE1C missense variant, replicated independently. The authors later found TCR association rates varying by HLA locus, with DRB1 most and HLA-C fewest. Presence/absence analyses rested on an assumption that sequencing depth was roughly uniform across donors.

60 Vbeta and 13 Jbeta primers were used in PCR. Clones were sequenced by immunoSEQ multiplex PCR, and TCRdb holds only the in-frame ones, with some missing. This repertoire comprises 70,000 or so clones; its ten largest clones make up roughly 2.4%. The CDR3 has 14 residues. J was trimmed by 7 bases and V by 5 bases; bases with no gene match: 6. Germline values: CDR1 SEHNR, CDR2 FQNEAQ (reference sequence). The sample consisted of PBMCs. This TCR derives from a female donor in good health and CMV-seropositive. The V and J genes are TRBV7-9 and TRBJ2-7; 12 positions agree with TRBD1. The CDR3 DNA sequence: TGTGCCAGCAGCCAGGGACAGGGGGCCGAGGAGCAGTACTTC. This codes for CASSQGQGAEEQYF.